This T cell receptor (beta chain) was identified during a study of T cells in Graves' hyperthyroidism and ophthalmopathy. This CDR3 has 17 amino acids. The germline gives CDR1 WNHNN, CDR2 SYGVQD (reference sequence). V lost 3 bases, J lost 4 bases, and 10 bases stayed unmatched. What was amplified from RNA transcripts were TCR beta CDR3 regions. When the TCR CDR3 underwent first-round RT-PCR, the HTBI primer set was used. MiXCR was run by TCRdb on the multiplex PCR reads, yielding one entry per CDR3 protein. The repertoire holds approximately 58,000 distinct CDR3 sequences, with approximately 50% as singletons.

Sequenced input: blood. The chain links TRBV10-1 to TRBJ2-2; 8 bases map to TRBD1. The receptor was derived from a woman aged 25 to 39 with Graves' ophthalmopathy. CDR3 DNA: TGCGCCAGCAGTGACACCGGGACAGGACGTTTCACCGGGGAGCTGTTTTTT. Its translation is CASSDTGTGRFTGELFF.